Following are 21 T cell receptor beta chains from one sample sequenced in a study of response to subunit inactivated influenza vaccine. TCRdb re-called the RT-PCR reads through MiXCR, storing one row per CDR3 protein. This sample has 450,000 to 700,000 distinct CDR3 sequences, with 14% found just once. The sequences come from PBMCs from blood, collected roughly 12 days after vaccination. These receptor sequences come from a man between 50 and 59 years old who received an inactivated influenza vaccine.

Only a few counts were recorded for this clonotype. The rearrangement joins TRBV2 to TRBJ1-3, with D tentatively TRBD1 (5 bases). The CDR3 is 16 amino acids. V was cut by 4 bases and J by 0 bases, with 13 bases left in between. Germline V gives CDR1 SNHLY, CDR2 FYNNEI. This chain's CDR3 is CASSVGGSISGNTIYF. The CDR3 region has the DNA TGTGCCAGCAGTGTTGGGGGGAGCATCTCTGGAAACACCATATATTTT.

The gene calls are TRBV7-2 and TRBJ2-1, with 12 bases identical to TRBD2. V was pared by 4 bases and J by 14 bases, with 9 bases of the junction left unmatched. There are 14 residues in the CDR3. Germline CDR1 SGHTA, CDR2 FQGNSA. CDR3 protein: CASSSRLAGAGEFF. Written as DNA, the CDR3 is TGTGCCAGCAGCTCCAGACTAGCGGGAGCTGGTGAGTTCTTC.

The chain combines TRBV10-3 with TRBJ1-1; D is ambiguous. The CDR3 covers 13 residues. V was pared by 4 bases and J by 3 bases, with 9 bases between. Germline V CDR1 and CDR2: ENHRY, SYGVKD. For the CDR3, the DNA is TGTGCCATCAGTGGACGCCTGGACACTGAAGCTTTCTTT. It translates to CAISGRLDTEAFF.

The chain links TRBV7-2 to TRBJ1-1, with 8 bases fitting TRBD1. This CDR3 spans 16 amino acids. Germline CDR1 and CDR2: SGHTA and FQGNSA. V lost 2 bases to trimming and J lost 4 bases; unmatched junction nucleotides: 9. The CDR3 DNA follows: TGTGCCAGCAGCTTAAGCCTAGGACAGGGACTCACTGAAGCTTTCTTT. It translates to CASSLSLGQGLTEAFF. The complete variable domain, with remaining parts taken from reference TRBV7-2 and TRBJ1-1, reads GAGVSQSPSNKVTEKGKDVELRCDPISGHTALYWYRQSLGQGLEFLIYFQGNSAPDKSGLPSDRFSAERTGGSVSTLTIQRTQQEDSAVYLCASSLSLGQGLTEAFFGQGTRLTVV.

J is TRBJ2-1 and V is TRBV14, with a tentative D call TRBD2 (6 bases). Per the germline V gene, CDR1 is SGHDN and CDR2 is FVKESK. Trimming took 1 base from V and 12 from J, leaving 13 bases between them. This CDR3 is 13 amino acids long. Here the CDR3 reads CASSQAGVTGQFF. The CDR3 DNA reads TGTGCCAGCAGCCAAGCGGGAGTTACTGGGCAGTTCTTC. The full variable domain, its missing parts supplied by reference TRBV14 and TRBJ2-1, is EAGVTQFPSHSVIEKGQTVTLRCDPISGHDNLYWYRRVMGKEIKFLLHFVKESKQDESGMPNNRFLAERTGGTYSTLKVQPAELEDSGVYFCASSQAGVTGQFFGPGTRLTVL.

The chain has TRBV28 and TRBJ2-5; D unclear. CDR1 is MDHEN and CDR2 is SYDVKM in the germline V gene. The CDR3 spans 16 residues. Trimming removed 1 base at V and 3 bases at J, with 15 bases between. CDR3 protein: CASSLFKTRPEETQYF. The CDR3 DNA reads TGTGCCAGCAGTTTATTCAAGACAAGACCCGAAGAGACCCAGTACTTC.

V is TRBV6-2 or TRBV6-3 and J is TRBJ1-3; D gene unclear. The germline V gene has CDR1 MNHEY and CDR2 SVGEGT. The CDR3 length is 16 residues. V lost 0 bases to trimming and J lost 2 bases, with 11 bases between them. The CDR3 DNA reads as TGTGCCAGCAGTTACTCAGGCCGCACACCTGGAAACACCATATATTTT. Amino acid sequence: CASSYSGRTPGNTIYF.

This clonotype was counted between two and nine times. This chain connects TRBV15 to TRBJ2-6; D may be TRBD2 (6 bases). CDR3 length equals 17 residues. Trimming cost V 5 bases and J 0 bases, with 14 bases left between them. Germline V gene sequence: CDR1 LNHNV, CDR2 YYDKDF (reference sequence). Written as DNA, the CDR3 is TGTGCCACCAGCCCGCTAGCGTCCCGCTCTGGGGCCAACGTCCTGACTTTC. Translated: CATSPLASRSGANVLTF.

This clonotype was observed a handful of times. The chain joins TRBV11-1 to TRBJ2-1; 9 nucleotides agree with TRBD1. The length of the CDR3 is 13 residues. Germline assignment: CDR1 SGHAT and CDR2 FQDESV (reference sequence). After removal of 5 bases from V and 8 bases from J, the junction contained 4 bases not matched to a gene. CDR3 region: CASSVQGADEQFF. The CDR3 DNA reads as TGTGCCAGCAGCGTACAGGGGGCGGATGAGCAGTTCTTC.

This clonotype was seen more than once but under ten times. The CDR3 DNA is TGTGCCACCGGTTCGGGGACACGAAAAGAGACCCAGTACTTC. As protein: CATGSGTRKETQYF. This chain links TRBV10-3 with TRBJ2-5; D perhaps matches TRBD1 (6 bases). V dropped 10 bases and J dropped 3 bases, with 18 bases sitting between them. Looked up from germline, CDR1 is ENHRY and CDR2 is SYGVKD. The CDR3 consists of 14 residues.

This clonotype was seen only a few times. This chain uses TRBV7-9 with TRBJ1-1; no reliable D call. This CDR3 is built from 12 residues. The V and J ends lost 2 bases and 7 bases respectively, with 8 bases between them. Germline V gives CDR1 SEHNR, CDR2 FQNEAQ (reference sequence). The CDR3 protein is CASSLPIGEAFF. DNA of the CDR3: TGTGCCAGCAGCTTACCGATCGGTGAAGCTTTCTTT.

This clonotype was observed a few times. V is TRBV15 and J is TRBJ2-7, with a possible D match to TRBD1 (6 bases). Trimming shortened V by 2 bases and J by 1 base, and 9 bases separated the two germline ends. CDR1 and CDR2 (germline): LNHNV, YYDKDF (reference sequence). This CDR3 is 14 amino acids long. CDR3 sequence (DNA): TGTGCCACCAGCAGAACCAGGGGTTCCTACGAGCAGTACTTC. Protein: CATSRTRGSYEQYF.

The chain links TRBV27 to TRBJ1-4; D ambiguous. Trimming took off 4 bases at V and 7 bases at J, with 22 bases between the two ends. The CDR3 covers 17 residues. Looked up from germline, CDR1 is MNHEY and CDR2 is SMNVEV (reference sequence). The CDR3 DNA reads as TGTGCCAGCAGTTCTCTTCTCGGTCGAGGGAGTAGTGAAAAACTGTTTTTT. Translation: CASSSLLGRGSSEKLFF.

This clonotype appeared a few times. The rearrangement uses TRBV6-1 and TRBJ1-4; TRBD1 matches 8 bases. The CDR3 spans 14 residues. Germline V lookup: CDR1 MNHNS, CDR2 SASEGT. V shed 4 bases and J 5 bases; nucleotides not matched to a gene: 3. The CDR3 region is CASSATGVNEKLFF. The CDR3 DNA is TGTGCCAGCAGTGCGACAGGGGTGAATGAAAAACTGTTTTTT.

This clonotype was detected many times. Written as DNA, the CDR3 is TGTGCCAGCAGTCCACCGGGACAGGGCACCGGGGAGCTGTTTTTT. It codes for CASSPPGQGTGELFF. The chain carries TRBV6-2 or TRBV6-3 and TRBJ2-2, with TRBD1 identical over 9 bases. Germline V CDR1 and CDR2: MNHEY, SVGEGT. This CDR3 is built from 15 residues. The V and J ends lost 5 bases and 4 bases, in that order; junction bases with no gene match: 5.

This clonotype was counted a few times. The V call is TRBV7-2, the J call TRBJ2-5; a possible D gene is TRBD2 (5 bases). The CDR3 extends over 13 amino acids. The V gene lost 5 bases and the J gene lost 5 bases, with 12 bases spanning the gap. Germline values: CDR1 SGHTA, CDR2 FQGNSA. The CDR3 DNA is TGTGCCAGCAGCCCCTACAAGCGGGAGACCCAGTACTTC. This translates into CASSPYKRETQYF.

This clonotype was seen more than once but under ten times. This rearrangement joins TRBV12-3 or TRBV12-4 to TRBJ2-7; tentatively, D is TRBD2 (7 bases). Between the trimmed V and J ends, which lost 7 bases and 0 bases, there was a span of 19 bases. The CDR3 is 16 residues long. The CDR3: CASTGGRGLRSYEQYF. The CDR3 region has the DNA TGTGCCAGCACCGGAGGGAGGGGGTTACGCTCCTACGAGCAGTACTTC.

This clonotype was seen a handful of times. This chain links TRBV6-2 or TRBV6-3 with TRBJ2-7; 7 bases fit TRBD2. The germline V gene encodes CDR1 MNHEY and CDR2 SVGEGT. V shed 2 bases, J shed 3 bases, and the junction held 7 bases outside the gene matches. The CDR3 consists of 15 residues. The CDR3 coding sequence is TGTGCCAGCAGTTACACTTGGACTAGAAGCTACGAGCAGTACTTC. This gives the protein CASSYTWTRSYEQYF.

J is TRBJ2-3 and V is TRBV4-3, with 10 bases lining up with TRBD2. CDR3 size: 19 residues. The V gene's germline CDR1 is LGHNA and CDR2 YSLEER. V was pared by 0 bases and J by 6 bases, with 15 bases of the junction left unmatched. The CDR3 nucleotides read TGCGCCAGCAGCCAAGAAGGGGAGCGGGGGGGCCAAGTTTTCGATACGCAGTATTTT. Its translation is CASSQEGERGGQVFDTQYF.

This clonotype was observed a few times. The chain combines TRBV10-3 with TRBJ2-1; 9 bases match TRBD2. The V gene end was trimmed by 6 bases and the J gene end by 7 bases; junction bases not matched to a gene: 4. Germline V gene lookup returns CDR1 ENHRY and CDR2 SYGVKD. The CDR3 extends over 13 amino acids. The chain's CDR3 is CAISVSGRNEQFF. The CDR3 DNA sequence: TGTGCCATCAGCGTTAGCGGGAGAAATGAGCAGTTCTTC.

This chain joins TRBV14 and TRBJ1-2; a weak D match, TRBD1 (6 bases). The V gene lost 4 bases and the J gene lost 2 bases, with 17 bases spanning the gap. Looked up from germline, CDR1 is SGHDN and CDR2 is FVKESK. The CDR3 totals 16 residues. CDR3 DNA: TGTGCCAGCAGCCGTCGGACAGACCTAATAAACTATGGCTACACCTTC. Its translation: CASSRRTDLINYGYTF.